The 15 T cell receptor beta chains below were found in one sample sequenced in a study of control samples from healthy donors and cancer patients. Method: immunoSEQ multiplex PCR; TCRdb's copy keeps in-frame clones and lacks some. The table records about 120,000 clones, approximately 88% of them present only once. The specimen sequenced was blood. All receptors come from a middle-aged man in good health.

V and J are TRBV7-3 and TRBJ1-5; 8 nucleotides align to TRBD1. This CDR3 has 16 residues. In germline, CDR1 is SGHTA, CDR2 FQGTGA. J lost 0 bases, V lost 4 bases, and 5 bases had no gene match. DNA of the CDR3: TGTGCCAGCAGCTCGGACAGGGAATATAGCAATCAGCCCCAGCATTTT. This codes for CASSSDREYSNQPQHF.

This sequence joins TRBV6-4 and TRBJ1-6; D is uncertain. CDR1 is MRHNA, CDR2 SNTAGT, per germline. The CDR3 length is 13 residues. Trimming shortened V by 2 bases and J by 8 bases, and 7 bases separated the two germline ends. The CDR3 loop is CASSDPRHSPLHF. In DNA form, the CDR3 reads TGTGCCAGCAGTGACCCTCGGCATTCACCCCTCCACTTT.

The gene calls are TRBV4-3 and TRBJ2-3; maybe TRBD1 (6 bases). The CDR3 is made up of 15 amino acids. V was shortened by 1 base and J by 5 bases, with 13 bases between the two germline ends. Germline V gene sequence: CDR1 LGHNA, CDR2 YSLEER. CDR3 residues: CASSQAGDGRDTQYF. In nucleotides, the CDR3 is TGCGCCAGCAGCCAAGCAGGGGACGGGCGAGATACGCAGTATTTT.

The V call is TRBV24-1, the J call TRBJ1-5; D possibly corresponds to TRBD1 (6 bases). The germline CDR1 and CDR2 sequences are KGHDR and SFDVKD. This CDR3 is built from 15 residues. V was shortened by 3 bases and J by 8 bases, with 16 bases between the two germline ends. The CDR3 sequence: CATSDAGGGWEPQHF. The DNA of the CDR3 is TGTGCCACCAGTGATGCTGGCGGGGGCTGGGAGCCCCAGCATTTT.

This clone was detected a few times. This sequence joins TRBV24-1 and TRBJ1-2, with 9 bases lining up with TRBD1. Germline CDR1 reads KGHDR; CDR2 reads SFDVKD. J lost 8 bases, V lost 3 bases, and 6 bases had no gene match. The CDR3 is 14 amino acids. The CDR3 region is CATSDTTGGGGYTF. The CDR3 nucleotides are TGTGCCACCAGTGATACAACAGGGGGCGGGGGCTACACCTTC.

The rearrangement links TRBV2 to TRBJ1-1; D might be TRBD1 (6 bases). V was trimmed by 8 bases and J by 5 bases, leaving 15 bases between them. This CDR3 comprises 13 residues. Germline-derived CDR1 and CDR2 are SNHLY and FYNNEI. CDR3 sequence: CASAEGGGTEAFF. The CDR3 DNA follows: TGTGCCAGCGCGGAGGGGGGAGGGACTGAAGCTTTCTTT.

The chain links TRBV6-5 to TRBJ1-1, with unresolved D. The V gene's germline CDR1 is MNHEY and CDR2 SVGAGI. This CDR3 has 13 residues. Trimming took off 5 bases at V and 4 bases at J, with 11 bases between the two ends. The CDR3 DNA follows: TGTGCCAGCAGTCCCCAAGCTTCCACTGAAGCTTTCTTT. Its translation: CASSPQASTEAFF.

The chain links TRBV9 to TRBJ2-2; maybe TRBD2 (6 bases). V lost 2 bases and J lost 0, with 8 bases in between. Germline CDR1 and CDR2: SGDLS and YYNGEE. This CDR3 contains 15 residues. The CDR3 sequence: CASSVSGANTGELFF. The CDR3 DNA sequence: TGTGCCAGCAGCGTCTCGGGGGCGAACACCGGGGAGCTGTTTTTT.

The chain employs TRBV5-1 and TRBJ2-2, with 10 nucleotides matching TRBD2. Germline CDR1 and CDR2: SGHRS and YFSETQ. The CDR3 is 17 amino acids. The J segment lost 4 bases and the V segment lost 4 bases, leaving 10 bases of the junction unmatched. CDR3 sequence (DNA): TGCGCCAGCAGCATCCAAAGCGGGGGGGCGGCCACCGGGGAGCTGTTTTTT. It encodes CASSIQSGGAATGELFF.

The CDR3 coding sequence is TGTGCCAGCCGGGAAAGAGGTTACACTGAAGCTTTCTTT. Its protein is CASRERGYTEAFF. The chain uses TRBV7-9 and TRBJ1-1, with D unresolved. The V and J ends lost 8 bases and 3 bases respectively, with 13 bases between them. CDR1 SEHNR and CDR2 FQNEAQ come from the germline V gene (reference sequence). This CDR3 is built from 13 residues. Filled out from reference TRBV7-9 and TRBJ1-1, the complete variable domain reads DTGVSQNPRHKITKRGQNVTFRCDPISEHNRLYWYRQTLGQGPEFLTYFQNEAQLEKSRLLSDRFSAERPKGSFSTLEIQRTEQGDSAMYLCASRERGYTEAFFGQGTRLTVV.

The chain has TRBV19 and TRBJ1-3, with D possibly TRBD1 on 6 matching bases. CDR3 length: 19 residues. Germline-derived CDR1 and CDR2 are LNHDA and SQIVND (reference sequence). V lost 6 bases and J lost 0, with 24 bases in between. In nucleotides, the CDR3 is TGTGCCAGTAGCGAGCCGGGACAAACCTTATTAAGCTCTGGAAACACCATATATTTT. Amino acids: CASSEPGQTLLSSGNTIYF. Full variable domain (missing parts from reference TRBV19 and TRBJ1-3): DGGITQSPKYLFRKEGQNVTLSCEQNLNHDAMYWYRQDPGQGLRLIYYSQIVNDFQKGDIAEGYSVSREKKESFPLTVTSAQKNPTAFYLCASSEPGQTLLSSGNTIYFGEGSWLTVV.

This sequence joins TRBV7-3 and TRBJ1-1; a weak D match, TRBD1 (5 bases). Trimming left V 0 bases short and J 10 bases short, with 15 bases between. CDR1 and CDR2 from the germline V gene are SGHTA and FQGTGA. This CDR3 contains 14 residues. CDR3 DNA sequence: TGTGCCAGCAGCTTAACTAGTTGGCGGGGGAGAGCTTTCTTT. It translates to CASSLTSWRGRAFF.

This chain connects TRBV4-1 to TRBJ1-2; unclear D gene. V was pared by 4 bases and J by 5 bases, with 14 bases between. Per the germline V gene, CDR1 is MGHRA and CDR2 is YSYEKL. The CDR3 sequence is 14 residues long. CDR3 DNA: TGCGCCAGCAGCCCCTCGGAAGGCGTTTATGGCTACACCTTC. Its translation is CASSPSEGVYGYTF.

J is TRBJ2-1 and V is TRBV7-9; a possible D gene is TRBD1 (6 bases). CDR1 is SEHNR and CDR2 is FQNEAQ in the germline V gene (reference sequence). There are 14 residues in the CDR3. The V and J ends lost 7 bases and 10 bases respectively, with 20 bases between them. The CDR3 nucleotides read TGTGCCAGCACCGACCGCCGGGACATAGGGGAGCAGTTCTTC. It translates to CASTDRRDIGEQFF. The complete variable domain, with remaining parts taken from reference TRBV7-9 and TRBJ2-1, reads DTGVSQNPRHKITKRGQNVTFRCDPISEHNRLYWYRQTLGQGPEFLTYFQNEAQLEKSRLLSDRFSAERPKGSFSTLEIQRTEQGDSAMYLCASTDRRDIGEQFFGPGTRLTVL.

The gene calls are TRBV19 and TRBJ1-4; 7 bases fit TRBD1. The ends lost 10 bases at V and 2 bases at J; junction bases unmatched: 7. This CDR3 has 14 residues. The germline V gene encodes CDR1 LNHDA and CDR2 SQIVND (reference sequence). In DNA form, the CDR3 reads TGTGCCACCTCTGGACAGGCCACTAATGAAAAACTGTTTTTT. This codes for CATSGQATNEKLFF. Full variable domain (outside the CDR3, taken from reference TRBV19 and TRBJ1-4): DGGITQSPKYLFRKEGQNVTLSCEQNLNHDAMYWYRQDPGQGLRLIYYSQIVNDFQKGDIAEGYSVSREKKESFPLTVTSAQKNPTAFYLCATSGQATNEKLFFGSGTQLSVL.